The clone carrying this T cell receptor (beta chain) was seen at least ten times. Antigen unknown. Germline CDR1 and CDR2: SGHNT and YENEEA. With 2 bases removed from V and 5 bases from J, the gap between germline ends came to 19 bases. CDR3 length equals 17 residues. This sample is drawn from a study of cytomegalovirus exposure and HLA in healthy donors. Study-level information: Out of 150 million to 200 million T cells, an earlier analysis found some 120 million unique TCR beta sequences in total. In an early release, HLA-typed donors contributed 80 million to 95 million unique TCR sequences.

Study-wide findings and caveats: Immune exposure data for these donors was limited to CMV serostatus. Specificity for CMV antigens was confirmed in vitro for a few of the CMV-associated chains.

60 Vbeta and 13 Jbeta primers were used in PCR. The protocol was immunoSEQ multiplex PCR, while the TCRdb copy is restricted to in-frame clones and leaves out a portion. The table includes over 150,000 clones, around three quarters detected once. What was sequenced was PBMCs. The receptor's source is a boy aged 10-17 years in good health and CMV-seronegative. This chain joins TRBV11-3 and TRBJ2-1, with D possibly matching TRBD2 (6 bases). This chain's CDR3 is CASSLISGRPTNNEQFF. CDR3 sequence (DNA): TGTGCCAGCAGCTTAATAAGCGGGCGCCCAACCAACAATGAGCAGTTCTTC.